One and the same sample provided the 20 T cell receptor beta chains below, sequenced in a study of T cell responses to AZD1222 COVID-19 vaccine. Assay: immunoSEQ multiplex PCR; the TCRdb copy retains only in-frame clones and omits some. The sample lists 130,000 to 150,000 clones; 91% were seen once. The specimen was peripheral blood, collected on day 0 of AZD1222 vaccination. Source of these receptors: an adult in good health.

The chain combines TRBV2 with TRBJ1-3; no clear D. Germline CDR1 SNHLY, CDR2 FYNNEI. The CDR3 consists of 12 residues. Between the trimmed V and J ends, which lost 9 bases and 1 base, there was a span of 7 bases. DNA of the CDR3: TGTGCCAGGCGCGAGTCTGGAAACACCATATATTTT. Amino acids: CARRESGNTIYF.

The rearrangement links TRBV19 to TRBJ2-7; D possibly corresponds to TRBD1 (6 bases). The CDR3 has 13 amino acids. V lost 8 bases and J 1 base, leaving 12 bases between the germline ends. Germline CDR1 is LNHDA and CDR2 is SQIVND (reference sequence). Here the CDR3 reads CASARTASYEQYF. The CDR3 bases are TGTGCCAGTGCCAGGACAGCTTCCTACGAGCAGTACTTC. Full variable domain (remainder filled in from reference TRBV19 and TRBJ2-7): DGGITQSPKYLFRKEGQNVTLSCEQNLNHDAMYWYRQDPGQGLRLIYYSQIVNDFQKGDIAEGYSVSREKKESFPLTVTSAQKNPTAFYLCASARTASYEQYFGPGTRLTVT.

The genes are TRBV7-8 and TRBJ2-7; D not resolved. This CDR3 has 13 residues. The germline V and J ends were trimmed by 1 base and 2 bases, with 6 bases remaining between them. Germline V gene data show CDR1 as SGHVS and CDR2 as FQNEAQ. The CDR3 nucleotides read TGTGCCAGCAGCTTAGGACGCACCTACGAGCAGTACTTC. It codes for CASSLGRTYEQYF.

A note on this clone: Different DNA sequences within this sample yield the same CDR3. The chain links TRBV4-2 to TRBJ2-3; the match to TRBD2 covers 11 bases. V lost 3 bases, J lost 3 bases, and 2 bases stayed unmatched. The CDR3 is 15 amino acids. Per the germline V gene, CDR1 is LGHNA and CDR2 is YNFKEQ. Here the CDR3 reads CASSHTSGGTDTQYF. CDR3 DNA sequence: TGTGCCAGCAGCCACACTAGCGGGGGAACAGATACGCAGTATTTT.

The chain combines TRBV7-2 with TRBJ2-7; D tentatively reads TRBD1 or TRBD2 (5 bases each). Germline V CDR1 and CDR2: SGHTA, FQGNSA. The CDR3 has 14 residues. V lost 5 bases and J lost 11, with 22 bases in between. The CDR3 DNA reads TGTGCCAGCAGCCCTCGGGACGGGACCTTTAGGAAGTACTTC. This sequence encodes CASSPRDGTFRKYF.

The rearrangement uses TRBV19 and TRBJ1-1; tentative D call: TRBD1 (6 bases). Germline-derived CDR1 and CDR2 are LNHDA and SQIVND (reference sequence). The CDR3 consists of 19 residues. V lost 2 bases and J 0 bases, leaving 22 bases between the germline ends. The CDR3 DNA reads as TGTGCCAGTAGTATAAAAGGGACATCCTCGGGCATTATGAACACTGAAGCTTTCTTT. Its translation: CASSIKGTSSGIMNTEAFF.

This clone was seen a single time. CDR3 in amino acids: CASSQVAGEGETQYF. The CDR3 DNA follows: TGCGCCAGCAGTCAGGTAGCGGGAGAAGGGGAGACCCAGTACTTC. This chain joins TRBV23-1 and TRBJ2-5; 9 bases are shared with TRBD2. TRBV23-1 is flagged as an ORF with uncertain function. This CDR3 comprises 15 residues. Trimming cost V 3 bases and J 5 bases; bases outside gene matches: 7.

This clone showed up just once. J is TRBJ1-2 and V is TRBV18; no clear D. CDR3 size: 14 residues. The germline V gene encodes CDR1 KGHSH and CDR2 LQKENI. Trimming left V 6 bases short and J 8 bases short, with 19 bases between. DNA of the CDR3: TGTGCCAGCTCTCCAACGGTGGAGGGCCCAGGCTACACCTTC. As protein: CASSPTVEGPGYTF. Together with reference TRBV18 and TRBJ1-2, the CDR3 gives the full variable domain: NAGVMQNPRHLVRRRGQEARLRCSPMKGHSHVYWYRQLPEEGLKFMVYLQKENIIDESGMPKERFSAEFPKEGPSILRIQQVVRGDSAAYFCASSPTVEGPGYTFGSGTRLTVV.

The rearrangement joins TRBV6-5 to TRBJ1-2; D may be TRBD1 (5 bases). CDR1 and CDR2 from the germline V gene are MNHEY and SVGAGI. Trimming cost V 4 bases and J 6 bases, with 18 bases left between them. CDR3 length equals 15 residues. CDR3 in amino acids: CASSLWDFGGHGYTF. The DNA of the CDR3 is TGTGCCAGCAGTTTGTGGGACTTTGGGGGACATGGCTACACCTTC.

The chain carries TRBV7-2 and TRBJ2-3, with a possible D match to TRBD2 (6 bases). The CDR3 loop spans 15 amino acids. V gave up 0 bases and J gave up 3 bases, with 10 bases separating them. Germline V CDR1 and CDR2: SGHTA, FQGNSA. This chain's CDR3 is CASSLALGGTDTQYF. In nucleotides, the CDR3 is TGTGCCAGCAGCTTAGCGCTCGGGGGAACAGATACGCAGTATTTT. Variable domain in full (rest from reference TRBV7-2 and TRBJ2-3): GAGVSQSPSNKVTEKGKDVELRCDPISGHTALYWYRQSLGQGLEFLIYFQGNSAPDKSGLPSDRFSAERTGGSVSTLTIQRTQQEDSAVYLCASSLALGGTDTQYFGPGTRLTVL.

The V and J genes are TRBV6-5 and TRBJ1-6; D not resolved. The length of the CDR3 is 14 residues. The V end lost 7 bases, the J end lost 10 bases, and 17 bases lay between the germline ends. Germline V lookup: CDR1 MNHEY, CDR2 SVGAGI. The CDR3 reads CASKGGQTSSPLHF. In DNA form, the CDR3 reads TGTGCCAGCAAAGGAGGGCAGACTTCCTCACCCCTCCACTTT.

This clone was seen once. The chain uses TRBV5-5 and TRBJ1-1, with 9 bases matching TRBD1. Per the germline V gene, CDR1 is SGHKS and CDR2 is YYEKEE (reference sequence). This CDR3 region has 16 residues. With V trimmed by 1 base and J by 1 base, 5 bases remained unmatched. Here the CDR3 reads CASSLSPGQGNTEAFF. In DNA, the CDR3 is TGTGCCAGCAGCTTGTCACCGGGACAGGGGAACACTGAAGCTTTCTTT.

The chain carries TRBV5-1 and TRBJ1-6, with TRBD1 matching over 10 bases. The germline V gene encodes CDR1 SGHRS and CDR2 YFSETQ. The CDR3 sequence is 16 residues long. Trimming took 4 bases from V and 10 from J; bases not matched to a gene: 11. DNA of the CDR3: TGCGCCAGCAGCCTTCTACCGGGACAGGGGAGGTCACCCCTCCACTTT. Translating gives CASSLLPGQGRSPLHF.

V is TRBV7-8 and J is TRBJ2-7; D gene uncertain. Deletions cut 2 bases from V and 2 bases from J, with 13 bases between. The CDR3 totals 15 residues. In germline, CDR1 is SGHVS, CDR2 FQNEAQ. CDR3 residues: CASSLLMGPTYEQYF. The CDR3 DNA follows: TGTGCCAGCAGCTTATTAATGGGTCCTACCTACGAGCAGTACTTC.

The chain employs TRBV19 and TRBJ1-2; D is undetermined. The CDR3 sequence is 13 residues long. Germline values: CDR1 LNHDA, CDR2 SQIVND (reference sequence). Trimming took 6 bases from V and 4 from J, leaving 12 bases between them. The CDR3, as DNA: TGTGCCAGTAGAGAGAGAGGCGGCTATGGCTACACCTTC. This gives the protein CASRERGGYGYTF.

The chain carries TRBV9 and TRBJ2-7; 8 positions match TRBD1. The CDR3 spans 19 residues. Germline V gives CDR1 SGDLS, CDR2 YYNGEE. The V segment lost 0 bases and the J segment 6 bases; nucleotides outside the gene matches: 20. The CDR3 nucleotides read TGTGCCAGCAGCGTAGATCCGGCAGGGGGCAGGTATGCGAGCCCCGAGCAGTACTTC. As protein: CASSVDPAGGRYASPEQYF. Complete variable domain (other parts from reference TRBV9 and TRBJ2-7): DSGVTQTPKHLITATGQRVTLRCSPRSGDLSVYWYQQSLDQGLQFLIQYYNGEERAKGNILERFSAQQFPDLHSELNLSSLELGDSALYFCASSVDPAGGRYASPEQYFGPGTRLTVT.

The J gene is TRBJ1-1, the V gene TRBV19; a possible D gene is TRBD1 (6 bases). Trimming pared 7 bases from V and 0 bases from J, leaving 9 bases between. CDR1 LNHDA and CDR2 SQIVND come from the germline V gene (reference sequence). The CDR3 sequence is 13 residues long. The CDR3 here is CASKGHLNTEAFF. CDR3 sequence (DNA): TGTGCCAGTAAGGGACACTTGAACACTGAAGCTTTCTTT.

V is TRBV19 and J is TRBJ1-5, with D possibly matching TRBD1 (6 bases). The germline CDR1 and CDR2 sequences are LNHDA and SQIVND (reference sequence). This CDR3 contains 13 residues. Trimming stripped 4 bases from V and 7 bases from J, with 11 bases between. Written as DNA, the CDR3 is TGTGCCAGTAGTACTCACAGGGAGCAGCCCCAGCATTTT. Translating it yields CASSTHREQPQHF.

The chain recombines TRBV2 with TRBJ1-2; 10 bases fit TRBD1. The CDR3 covers 13 residues. From germline, CDR1 is SNHLY and CDR2 FYNNEI. With V trimmed by 6 bases and J by 4 bases, 2 bases remained unmatched. CDR3 loop: CASRDRGPYGYTF. CDR3 DNA sequence: TGTGCCAGCAGAGACAGGGGGCCCTATGGCTACACCTTC.

V usage is TRBV4-3 and J usage is TRBJ1-5; tentative D call: TRBD1 (5 bases). V was clipped by 2 bases and J by 7 bases, with 15 bases between them. The CDR3 runs to 15 residues. Germline-derived CDR1 and CDR2 are LGHNA and YSLEER. The CDR3 DNA reads as TGCGCCAGCAGCCAAACCCTCGGGACGGGACAGCCCCAGCATTTT. Its translation: CASSQTLGTGQPQHF.